Presented here are 29 T cell receptor beta chains from one specimen sequenced in a study of sequential checkpoint blockade in melanoma. Produced via immunoSEQ multiplex PCR; TCRdb's table is partial and in-frame only. The sample has over 10,000 clones, 25% to 35% seen once. Regarding treatment: randomized to nivolumab then ipilimumab (arm A) or the reverse (arm B). The specimen was tumor tissue (inferred from file names), collected from a patient given nivolumab and ipilimumab in sequence. These receptors all stem from a human donor with melanoma.

This chain joins TRBV12-2 and TRBJ2-2; the D call in the table, TRBD2, was not verified against the DNA. TRBV12-2 is a documented pseudogene. CDR3 size: 19 residues. In nucleotides, the CDR3 is TGTGCAAGTCGCTACGGGACTAGCGGGAGAGGGGCGAACACCGGGGAGCTGTTTTTT. It specifies CASRYGTSGRGANTGELFF.

The chain joins TRBV19 to TRBJ2-4; tentatively, D is TRBD1 (6 bases). V shed 6 bases and J shed 1 base, with 10 bases lying between them. CDR3 length equals 14 residues. Germline values: CDR1 LNHDA, CDR2 SQIVND (reference sequence). The CDR3 DNA reads TGTGCCAGTAGAGACCAGGGGGCCAAAAACATTCAGTACTTC. It encodes CASRDQGAKNIQYF.

The chain has TRBV19 and TRBJ1-1; D is ambiguous. The germline gives CDR1 LNHDA, CDR2 SQIVND (reference sequence). The CDR3 extends over 13 amino acids. V lost 5 bases and J lost 1, with 8 bases in between. The CDR3 sequence: CASSPTTNTEAFF. The CDR3 DNA is TGTGCCAGTAGTCCGACTACGAACACTGAAGCTTTCTTT.

The V call is TRBV19, the J call TRBJ2-1, with 8 bases aligning to TRBD1. The junction had 2 bases not matched to a gene; V was cut back by 4 bases and J by 3 bases. The CDR3 sequence is 14 residues long. Germline CDR1 is LNHDA and CDR2 is SQIVND (reference sequence). For the CDR3, the DNA is TGTGCCAGTAGTAACGGACAGGGCTACAATGAGCAGTTCTTC. It yields the protein CASSNGQGYNEQFF.

Ten or more counts support this clone. V is TRBV11-3 and J is TRBJ2-5; 7 bases match TRBD1. The CDR3 is 15 amino acids. After removal of 1 base from V and 1 base from J, the junction contained 3 bases not matched to a gene. Germline-derived CDR1 and CDR2 are SGHNT and YENEEA. Written as DNA, the CDR3 is TGTGCCAGCAGCTTAGGGACAGGCCCCCAAGAGACCCAGTACTTC. Encoded protein: CASSLGTGPQETQYF. The whole variable domain, remainder taken from reference TRBV11-3 and TRBJ2-5, is EAGVVQSPRYKIIEKKQPVAFWCNPISGHNTLYWYLQNLGQGPELLIRYENEEAVDDSQLPKDRFSAERLKGVDSTLKIQPAELGDSAVYLCASSLGTGPQETQYFGPGTRLLVL.

The rearrangement uses TRBV5-1 and TRBJ2-2, with 9 positions matching TRBD1. CDR1 and CDR2 from the germline V gene are SGHRS and YFSETQ. V was pared by 4 bases and J by 4 bases, with 8 bases of the junction left unmatched. The CDR3 runs to 16 residues. DNA for the CDR3: TGCGCCAGCAGCCTGGGGGACAGGGAGAGCACCGGGGAGCTGTTTTTT. Protein: CASSLGDRESTGELFF.

This chain connects TRBV6-8 to TRBJ2-6; D gene ambiguous. The CDR3 has 15 amino acids. V was trimmed by 5 bases and J by 1 base, leaving 9 bases between them. Germline CDR1 is MNHGY and CDR2 is SAAAGT. The CDR3 DNA reads TGTGCCAGCAGTGTTGAGTCGTCTGGGGCCAACGTCCTGACTTTC. Amino acid sequence: CASSVESSGANVLTF.

This clone was counted a few times. This sequence joins TRBV28 and TRBJ2-7; 10 bases agree with TRBD2. The CDR3 spans 17 residues. Germline loops: CDR1 MDHEN, CDR2 SYDVKM. V lost 3 bases to trimming and J lost 0 bases; unmatched junction nucleotides: 8. The CDR3 loop reads CASSFPIAGGSSYEQYF. DNA of the CDR3: TGTGCCAGCAGTTTTCCGATAGCGGGAGGTAGCTCCTACGAGCAGTACTTC.

The chain uses TRBV5-1 and TRBJ1-1; D unclear. CDR1 SGHRS and CDR2 YFSETQ come from the germline V gene. The CDR3 extends over 16 amino acids. The ends were cut back, 0 bases at V and 5 bases at J, with 17 bases in the middle. The CDR3 sequence: CASSLERIGVWTEAFF. DNA of the CDR3: TGCGCCAGCAGCTTGGAAAGGATTGGGGTTTGGACTGAAGCTTTCTTT.

This clone appeared a few times. V gene TRBV9 combines with J gene TRBJ2-2, with 7 bases fitting TRBD1. The CDR3 has 14 amino acids. V trimming: 0 bases; J trimming: 4 bases; junction bases outside the gene matches: 0. Germline CDR1 reads SGDLS; CDR2 reads YYNGEE. CDR3 DNA sequence: TGTGCCAGCAGCGTAGCAGGGGGCACCGGGGAGCTGTTTTTT. As protein: CASSVAGGTGELFF.

The rearrangement links TRBV19 to TRBJ1-1; 7 positions agree with TRBD1. V shed 3 bases, J shed 3 bases, and the junction held 10 bases outside the gene matches. Per germline, CDR1 LNHDA and CDR2 SQIVND (reference sequence). The CDR3 covers 16 residues. CDR3 nucleotide sequence: TGTGCCAGTAGTATCCTTGGACAGGATGGGTACACTGAAGCTTTCTTT. Amino acids: CASSILGQDGYTEAFF.

J is TRBJ2-2 and V is TRBV19; D gene uncertain. The germline CDR1 and CDR2 sequences are LNHDA and SQIVND (reference sequence). The CDR3 length is 11 residues. The germline V and J ends were trimmed by 7 bases and 6 bases, with 6 bases remaining between them. CDR3 amino acids: CASIRAGELFF. CDR3 nucleotides: TGTGCCAGTATTAGGGCCGGGGAGCTGTTTTTT.

In this sample, this clone turned up many times. The V call is TRBV23-1, the J call TRBJ2-5, with D uncertain. TRBV23-1 is identified as an open reading frame with a role that is uncertain. The CDR3 extends over 18 amino acids. Trimming cost V 6 bases and J 6 bases, with 29 bases left between them. The CDR3 nucleotides are TGCGCCAGCAGCCAAGTATTTGGTGGAATGGCGCTGCAAAAGACCCAGTACTTC. Translation: CASSQVFGGMALQKTQYF.

This clone was seen a single time. This chain links TRBV18 with TRBJ2-7; D tentatively reads TRBD1 or TRBD2 (5 bases each). V lost 3 bases and J lost 3, with 15 bases in between. The germline CDR1 and CDR2 sequences are KGHSH and LQKENI. This CDR3 is built from 15 residues. The CDR3 here is CASSPGDRIYYEQYF. The CDR3 nucleotides read TGTGCCAGCTCACCGGGGGATAGGATTTACTACGAGCAGTACTTC.

This clone was counted between two and nine times. The V gene is TRBV28, the J gene TRBJ1-2, with D perhaps matching TRBD1 (5 bases). The germline V and J ends were trimmed by 9 bases and 4 bases, with 18 bases remaining between them. The CDR3 is made up of 14 amino acids. Germline values: CDR1 MDHEN, CDR2 SYDVKM. The chain's CDR3 is CASLSGAARYGYTF. CDR3 nucleotide sequence: TGTGCCAGTCTGAGCGGGGCGGCGCGCTATGGCTACACCTTC.

The CDR3 loop reads CASSPTGQGIVETQYF. CDR3 in DNA: TGCGCCAGCAGCCCAACCGGACAGGGGATCGTAGAGACCCAGTACTTC. The chain employs TRBV5-1 and TRBJ2-5; TRBD1 aligns across 9 bases. V gave up 4 bases and J gave up 4 bases; unmatched junction bases: 11. CDR1 and CDR2 (germline): SGHRS, YFSETQ. The CDR3 totals 16 residues.

CDR3 amino acids: CAISESNTYTGELFF. Here the CDR3 DNA reads TGTGCCATCAGTGAGTCTAACACCTACACCGGGGAGCTGTTTTTT. The gene calls are TRBV10-3 and TRBJ2-2; unclear D gene. This CDR3 comprises 15 residues. The V end was cut by 0 bases, the J end by 3 bases, with 8 bases between. Germline CDR1 reads ENHRY; CDR2 reads SYGVKD.

By share, this clone counts as medium-sized. The rearrangement joins TRBV9 to TRBJ1-4, with 8 bases fitting TRBD1. The CDR3 runs 15 residues. Per the germline V gene, CDR1 is SGDLS and CDR2 is YYNGEE. Trimming at V came to 4 bases and at J to 6 bases, leaving 8 bases not matched to a gene. The CDR3 bases are TGTGCCAGCAGCCAGGGGGACAGGAACCATGAAAAACTGTTTTTT. As protein: CASSQGDRNHEKLFF.

In this sample, this clone turned up a few times. The V call is TRBV6-8, the J call TRBJ2-1, with 9 nucleotides matching TRBD2. The CDR3 spans 15 residues. The ends lost 4 bases at V and 6 bases at J; junction bases unmatched: 7. Germline V gives CDR1 MNHGY, CDR2 SAAAGT. The CDR3 sequence: CASSSPGLAANEQFF. The DNA for the CDR3 is TGTGCCAGCAGTTCCCCGGGACTAGCCGCCAATGAGCAGTTCTTC.

This chain uses TRBV19 with TRBJ1-2; D remains ambiguous. The germline V gene has CDR1 LNHDA and CDR2 SQIVND (reference sequence). The length of the CDR3 is 11 residues. Trimming took off 4 bases at V and 5 bases at J, with 5 bases between the two ends. The CDR3 protein is CASSTGYGYTF. CDR3 in DNA: TGTGCCAGTAGTACCGGGTATGGCTACACCTTC.

This clone has just a few counts. The chain recombines TRBV6-8 with TRBJ2-1; the D is unclear. CDR3 length equals 15 residues. V gave up 0 bases and J gave up 0 bases, with 6 bases separating them. Germline values: CDR1 MNHGY, CDR2 SAAAGT. CDR3 nucleotides: TGTGCCAGCAGTTACTCGGGTAGCTCCTACAATGAGCAGTTCTTC. This codes for CASSYSGSSYNEQFF.

The chain carries TRBV29-1 and TRBJ2-7, with D possibly being TRBD1 or TRBD2 (6 bases each). CDR1 is SQVTM and CDR2 is ANQGSEA in the germline V gene. Trimming took off 6 bases at V and 0 bases at J, with 9 bases between the two ends. This CDR3 contains 12 residues. The CDR3 sequence: CSVEGDSYEQYF. CDR3 DNA: TGCAGCGTGGAGGGGGACTCCTACGAGCAGTACTTC.

The V gene is TRBV7-6, the J gene TRBJ1-5; D gene ambiguous. Trimming took 3 bases from V and 2 from J, leaving 8 bases between them. Germline CDR1 and CDR2: SGHVS and FNYEAQ. The CDR3 totals 14 residues. The DNA of the CDR3 is TGTGCCAGCAGCTTGGGTGTGGGCAATCAGCCCCAGCATTTT. The encoded protein is CASSLGVGNQPQHF. Full variable domain (rest looked up from reference TRBV7-6 and TRBJ1-5): GAGVSQSPRYKVTKRGQDVALRCDPISGHVSLYWYRQALGQGPEFLTYFNYEAQQDKSGLPNDRFSAERPEGSISTLTIQRTEQRDSAMYRCASSLGVGNQPQHFGDGTRLSIL.

This clone appeared many times. The chain has TRBV11-3 and TRBJ1-2; 7 nucleotides line up with TRBD1. The CDR3 runs 15 residues. Losses at the gene ends were 5 bases for V and 2 bases for J; bases not matched to a gene: 8. Germline loops: CDR1 SGHNT, CDR2 YENEEA. The CDR3 is CASSPGGTDNYGYTF. DNA for the CDR3: TGTGCCAGCAGCCCCGGCGGGACAGACAACTATGGCTACACCTTC.

This chain links TRBV12-5 with TRBJ1-1; no reliable D call. The CDR3 spans 16 residues. Deletions cut 6 bases from V and 0 bases from J, with 17 bases between. Germline CDR1 LGHNT, CDR2 FRNRAP. The CDR3 here is CASGSSRPIMNTEAFF. CDR3 bases: TGTGCTAGTGGAAGCAGCCGACCGATTATGAACACTGAAGCTTTCTTT.

The chain couples TRBV6-8 to TRBJ2-3; D gene unclear. The V gene lost 4 bases and the J gene lost 0 bases, with 2 bases spanning the gap. Per the germline V gene, CDR1 is MNHGY and CDR2 is SAAAGT. This CDR3 is 12 amino acids long. CDR3 protein: CASSSSTDTQYF. The CDR3 DNA is TGTGCCAGCAGTTCTAGCACAGATACGCAGTATTTT.

This clone was picked up a small number of times. The chain links TRBV29-1 to TRBJ2-6; D is undetermined. This CDR3 is built from 13 residues. V dropped 0 bases and J dropped 2 bases, with 2 bases sitting between them. Germline V gives CDR1 SQVTM, CDR2 ANQGSEA. This CDR3 reads CSVEEPGANVLTF. CDR3 DNA: TGCAGCGTTGAAGAACCTGGGGCCAACGTCCTGACTTTC.

This clone was detected only a few times. The chain links TRBV6-8 to TRBJ2-5, with 14 bases identical to TRBD2. Germline trimming cut 6 bases from V and 4 bases from J; bases unmatched to any gene: 7. CDR1 is MNHGY, CDR2 SAAAGT, per germline. The CDR3 is made up of 16 amino acids. Here the CDR3 DNA reads TGTGCCAGCAGGGAGCTGGGACTAGCGGGAGCAGAGACCCAGTACTTC. Translating gives CASRELGLAGAETQYF.

The rearrangement joins TRBV1 to TRBJ2-7; the table's D gene call, TRBD2, was not cross checked with the DNA. TRBV1 is marked as a pseudogene. The CDR3 has 14 amino acids. The CDR3 DNA follows: TGCGCCAGCAGCAAGGGACTAGCAGCTTACGAGCAGTACTTC. Protein sequence: CASSKGLAAYEQYF.